Here is one T cell receptor (beta chain) with its context. This sample stems from a study of blood T cell repertoires in COVID-19. The wider study: Material from acute and convalescent COVID-19 was sourced from the United States, Italy and Spain.

Trimming stripped 0 bases from V and 8 bases from J, with 8 bases between. Germline V gene lookup returns CDR1 DFQATT and CDR2 SNEGSKA (reference sequence). The CDR3 is 11 residues long. The table came from immunoSEQ multiplex PCR; TCRdb's copy has only in-frame clones and leaves some out. The sample carries 150,000 to 200,000 clones, around 80% recorded once. The sample was PBMCs or T cells enriched from blood (not recorded which). This TCR was recovered from a woman aged 45-65 years in a cohort exposed to, infected with or recovered from COVID-19 (not recorded which). The V gene is TRBV20-1, the J gene TRBJ2-7, with D unresolved. The CDR3 loop reads CSARDAVQQYF. The CDR3 DNA is TGCAGTGCTAGAGATGCGGTGCAGCAGTACTTC.